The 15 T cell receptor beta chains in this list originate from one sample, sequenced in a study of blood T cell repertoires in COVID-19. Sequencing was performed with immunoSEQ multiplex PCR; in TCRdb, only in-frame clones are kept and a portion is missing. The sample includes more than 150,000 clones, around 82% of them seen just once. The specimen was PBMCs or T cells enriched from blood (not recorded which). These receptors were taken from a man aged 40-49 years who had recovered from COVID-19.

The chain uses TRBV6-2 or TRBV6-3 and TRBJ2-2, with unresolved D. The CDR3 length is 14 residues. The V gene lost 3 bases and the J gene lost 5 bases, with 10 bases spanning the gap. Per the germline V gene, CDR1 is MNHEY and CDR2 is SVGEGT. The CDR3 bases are TGTGCCAGCAGTTATCGACTCCCTACCGGGGAGCTGTTTTTT. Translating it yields CASSYRLPTGELFF.

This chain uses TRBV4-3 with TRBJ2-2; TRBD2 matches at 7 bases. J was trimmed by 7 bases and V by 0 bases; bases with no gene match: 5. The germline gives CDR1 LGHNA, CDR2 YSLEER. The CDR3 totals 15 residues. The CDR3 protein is CASSQDPSGRGELFF. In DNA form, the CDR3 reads TGCGCCAGCAGCCAAGACCCTAGCGGTCGCGGGGAGCTGTTTTTT.

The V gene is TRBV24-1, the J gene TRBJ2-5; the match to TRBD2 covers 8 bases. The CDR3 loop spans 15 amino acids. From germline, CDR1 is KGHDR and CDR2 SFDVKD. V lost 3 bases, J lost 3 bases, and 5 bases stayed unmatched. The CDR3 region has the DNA TGTGCCACCAGTGATACACATAGCGGGAAAGAGACCCAGTACTTC. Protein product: CATSDTHSGKETQYF.

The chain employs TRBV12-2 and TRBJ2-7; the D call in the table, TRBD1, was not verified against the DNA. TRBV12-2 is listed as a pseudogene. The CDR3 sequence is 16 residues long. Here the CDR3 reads CASRFSWEGVSYEQYV. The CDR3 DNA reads TGTGCAAGTCGCTTTAGTTGGGAAGGGGTCTCCTACGAGCAGTACGTC.

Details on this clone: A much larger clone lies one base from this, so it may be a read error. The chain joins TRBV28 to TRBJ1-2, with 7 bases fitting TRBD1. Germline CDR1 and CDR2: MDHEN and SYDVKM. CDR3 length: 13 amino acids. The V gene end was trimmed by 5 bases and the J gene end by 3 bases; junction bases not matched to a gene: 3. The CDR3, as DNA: TGTGCCAGCAGTCTACAGGGGTACTATGGCTACACCTTC. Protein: CASSLQGYYGYTF.

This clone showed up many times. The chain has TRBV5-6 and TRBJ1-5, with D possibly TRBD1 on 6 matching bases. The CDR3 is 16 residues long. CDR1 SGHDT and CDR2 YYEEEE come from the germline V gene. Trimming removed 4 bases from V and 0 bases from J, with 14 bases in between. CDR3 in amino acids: CASSLGGGYSNQPQHF. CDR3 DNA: TGTGCCAGCAGCCTAGGGGGGGGGTATAGCAATCAGCCCCAGCATTTT. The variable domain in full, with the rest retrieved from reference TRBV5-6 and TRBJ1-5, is DAGVTQSPTHLIKTRGQQVTLRCSPKSGHDTVSWYQQALGQGPQFIFQYYEEEERQRGNFPDRFSGHQFPNYSSELNVNALLLGDSALYLCASSLGGGYSNQPQHFGDGTRLSIL.

For the CDR3, the DNA is TGCGCCAGCAGTGGAGGGAGAGACACCGGGGAGCTGTTTTTT. Protein: CASSGGRDTGELFF. V and J are TRBV10-1 and TRBJ2-2; D is possibly TRBD2 (5 bases). CDR3 length: 14 amino acids. Germline-derived CDR1 and CDR2 are WNHNN and SYGVQD (reference sequence). V was cut by 4 bases and J by 3 bases, with 9 bases left in between.

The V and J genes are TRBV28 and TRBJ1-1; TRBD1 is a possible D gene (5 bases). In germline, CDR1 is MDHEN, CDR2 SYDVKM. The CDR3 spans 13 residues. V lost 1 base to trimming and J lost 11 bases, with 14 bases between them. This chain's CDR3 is CASSLSEGREAFF. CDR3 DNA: TGTGCCAGCAGTTTATCGGAGGGCAGGGAGGCTTTCTTT.

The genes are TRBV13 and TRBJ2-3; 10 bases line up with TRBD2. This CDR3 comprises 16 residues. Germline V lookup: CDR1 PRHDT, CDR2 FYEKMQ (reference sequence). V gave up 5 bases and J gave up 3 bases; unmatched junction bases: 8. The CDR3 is CASSLRTSGSTDTQYF. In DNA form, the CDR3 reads TGTGCCAGCAGCCTACGGACTAGCGGAAGTACAGATACGCAGTATTTT.

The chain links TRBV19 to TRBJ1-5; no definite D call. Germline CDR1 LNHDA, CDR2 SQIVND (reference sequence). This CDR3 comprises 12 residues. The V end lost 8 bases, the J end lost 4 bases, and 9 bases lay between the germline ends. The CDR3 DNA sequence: TGTGCCAGTGGAGATGGGAATCAGCCCCAGCATTTT. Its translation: CASGDGNQPQHF.

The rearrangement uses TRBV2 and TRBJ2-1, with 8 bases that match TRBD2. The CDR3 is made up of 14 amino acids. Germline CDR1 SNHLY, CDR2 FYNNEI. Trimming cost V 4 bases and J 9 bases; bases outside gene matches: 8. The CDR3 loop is CASSVDSGNREQFF. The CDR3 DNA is TGTGCCAGCAGTGTGGATAGCGGGAATCGTGAGCAGTTCTTC.

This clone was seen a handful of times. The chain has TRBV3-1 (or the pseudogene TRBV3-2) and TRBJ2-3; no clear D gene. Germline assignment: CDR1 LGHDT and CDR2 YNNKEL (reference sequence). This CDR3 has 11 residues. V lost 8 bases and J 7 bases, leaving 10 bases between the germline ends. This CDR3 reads CASAGEYTQYF. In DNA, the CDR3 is TGTGCCAGCGCCGGAGAATATACGCAGTATTTT.

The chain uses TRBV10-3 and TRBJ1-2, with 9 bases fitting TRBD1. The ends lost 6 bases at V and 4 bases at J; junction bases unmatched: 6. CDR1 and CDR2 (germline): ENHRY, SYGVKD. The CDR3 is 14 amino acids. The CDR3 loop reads CAISSGQGVYGYTF. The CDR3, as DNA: TGTGCCATCAGCTCGGGACAGGGCGTCTATGGCTACACCTTC.

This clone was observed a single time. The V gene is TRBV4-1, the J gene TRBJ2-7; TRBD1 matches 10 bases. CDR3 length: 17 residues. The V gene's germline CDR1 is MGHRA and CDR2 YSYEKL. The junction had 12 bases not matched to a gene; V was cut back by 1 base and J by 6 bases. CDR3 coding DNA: TGCGCCAGCAGCCAAGGTGTTGCCCGGACAGGGGGTCTCGAGCAGTACTTC. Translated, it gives CASSQGVARTGGLEQYF.

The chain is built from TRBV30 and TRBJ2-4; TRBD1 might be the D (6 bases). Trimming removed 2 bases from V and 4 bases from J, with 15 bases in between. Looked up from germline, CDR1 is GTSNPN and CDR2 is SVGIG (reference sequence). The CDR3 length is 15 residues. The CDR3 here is CAWSPPGTSKNIQYF. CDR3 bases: TGTGCCTGGAGTCCCCCCGGGACATCTAAAAACATTCAGTACTTC.